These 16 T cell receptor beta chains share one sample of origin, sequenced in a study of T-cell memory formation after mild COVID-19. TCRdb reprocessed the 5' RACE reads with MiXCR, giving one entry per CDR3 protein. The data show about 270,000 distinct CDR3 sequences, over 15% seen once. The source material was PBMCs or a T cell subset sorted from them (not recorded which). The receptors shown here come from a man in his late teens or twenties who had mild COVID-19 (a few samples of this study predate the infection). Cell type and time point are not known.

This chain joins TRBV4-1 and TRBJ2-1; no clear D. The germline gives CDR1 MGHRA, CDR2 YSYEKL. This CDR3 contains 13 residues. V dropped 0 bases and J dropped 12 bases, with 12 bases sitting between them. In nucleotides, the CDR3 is TGCGCCAGCAGCCAAGATCGCGGCGGAAGGCAGTTCTTC. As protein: CASSQDRGGRQFF.

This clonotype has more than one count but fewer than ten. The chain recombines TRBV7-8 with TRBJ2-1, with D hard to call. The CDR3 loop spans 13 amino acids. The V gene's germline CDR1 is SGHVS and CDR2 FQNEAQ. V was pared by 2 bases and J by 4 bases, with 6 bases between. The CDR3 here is CASSLNKYNEQFF. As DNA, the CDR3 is TGTGCCAGCAGCTTAAACAAATACAATGAGCAGTTCTTC.

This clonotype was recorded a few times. The DNA of the CDR3 is TGTGCCAGCAGCTTAGCGGGACAGAAAAATTCACCCCTCCACTTT. Translation: CASSLAGQKNSPLHF. The chain has TRBV7-2 and TRBJ1-6, with 7 nucleotides matching TRBD1. Trimming took 0 bases from V and 7 from J; bases not matched to a gene: 3. Germline V CDR1 and CDR2: SGHTA, FQGNSA. CDR3 size: 15 residues.

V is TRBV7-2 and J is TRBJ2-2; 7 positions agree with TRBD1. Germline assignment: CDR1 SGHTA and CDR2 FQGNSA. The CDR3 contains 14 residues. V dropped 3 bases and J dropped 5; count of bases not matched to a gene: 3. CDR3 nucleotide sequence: TGTGCCAGCAGCTTTGGGACAGATACCGGGGAGCTGTTTTTT. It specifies CASSFGTDTGELFF. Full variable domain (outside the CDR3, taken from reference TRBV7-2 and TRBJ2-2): GAGVSQSPSNKVTEKGKDVELRCDPISGHTALYWYRQSLGQGLEFLIYFQGNSAPDKSGLPSDRFSAERTGGSVSTLTIQRTQQEDSAVYLCASSFGTDTGELFFGEGSRLTVL.

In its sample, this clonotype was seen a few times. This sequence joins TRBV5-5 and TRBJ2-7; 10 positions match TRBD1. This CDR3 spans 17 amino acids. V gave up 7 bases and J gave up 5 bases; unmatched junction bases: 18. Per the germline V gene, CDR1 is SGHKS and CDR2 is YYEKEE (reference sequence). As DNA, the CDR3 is TGTGCCAGCGGGGGGAATATGGGACAGGGGAATTCCCACGAGCAGTACTTC. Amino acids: CASGGNMGQGNSHEQYF.

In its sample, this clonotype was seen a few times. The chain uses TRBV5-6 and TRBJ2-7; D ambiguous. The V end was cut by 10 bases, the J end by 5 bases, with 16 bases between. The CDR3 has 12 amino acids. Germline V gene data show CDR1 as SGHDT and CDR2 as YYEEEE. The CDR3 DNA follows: TGTGCCCCGGAAGGAATTACCCACGAGCAGTACTTC. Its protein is CAPEGITHEQYF.

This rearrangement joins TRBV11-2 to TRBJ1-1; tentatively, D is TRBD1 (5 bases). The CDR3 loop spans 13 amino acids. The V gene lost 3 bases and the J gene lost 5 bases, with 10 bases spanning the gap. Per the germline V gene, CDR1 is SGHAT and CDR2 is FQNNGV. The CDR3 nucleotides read TGTGCCAGCAGCTTCGGACAACTTACTGAAGCTTTCTTT. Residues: CASSFGQLTEAFF.

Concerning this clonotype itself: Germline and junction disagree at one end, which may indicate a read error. The chain's CDR3 is CASSQDPVAGRGDHNEQLF. For the CDR3, the DNA is TGCGCCAGCAGCCAAGATCCTGTCGCGGGCAGGGGGGACCACAATGAGCAGTTATTC. The chain employs TRBV4-3 and TRBJ2-1; a weak D match, TRBD1 (7 bases). CDR3 length equals 19 residues. Per the germline V gene, CDR1 is LGHNA and CDR2 is YSLEER.

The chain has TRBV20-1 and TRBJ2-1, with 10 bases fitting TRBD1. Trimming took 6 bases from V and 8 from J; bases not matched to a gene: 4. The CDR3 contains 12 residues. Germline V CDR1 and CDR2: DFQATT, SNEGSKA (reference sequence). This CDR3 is CSAGTGDDEQFF. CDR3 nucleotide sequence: TGCAGTGCCGGGACAGGGGACGATGAGCAGTTCTTC.

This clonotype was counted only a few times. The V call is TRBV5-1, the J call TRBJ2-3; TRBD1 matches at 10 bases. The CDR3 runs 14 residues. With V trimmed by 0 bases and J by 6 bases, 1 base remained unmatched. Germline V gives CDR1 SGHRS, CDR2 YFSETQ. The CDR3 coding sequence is TGCGCCAGCAGCTTGGGGGGACAGGGGGATACGCAGTATTTT. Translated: CASSLGGQGDTQYF.

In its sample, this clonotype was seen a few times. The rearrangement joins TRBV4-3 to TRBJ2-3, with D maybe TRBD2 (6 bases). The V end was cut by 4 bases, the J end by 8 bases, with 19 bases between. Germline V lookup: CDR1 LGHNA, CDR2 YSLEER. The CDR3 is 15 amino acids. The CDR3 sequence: CASSPTGTGVGTQYF. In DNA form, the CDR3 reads TGCGCCAGCAGCCCTACCGGGACTGGCGTCGGTACGCAGTATTTT.

CDR3 nucleotides: TGTGCCAGCCAGACAGACCTGAATCAGCCCCAGCATTTT. Protein product: CASQTDLNQPQHF. The chain uses TRBV7-2 and TRBJ1-5, with TRBD1 as a possible D gene (5 bases). Germline CDR1 and CDR2: SGHTA and FQGNSA. V gave up 8 bases and J gave up 4 bases, with 12 bases separating them. This CDR3 region has 13 residues.

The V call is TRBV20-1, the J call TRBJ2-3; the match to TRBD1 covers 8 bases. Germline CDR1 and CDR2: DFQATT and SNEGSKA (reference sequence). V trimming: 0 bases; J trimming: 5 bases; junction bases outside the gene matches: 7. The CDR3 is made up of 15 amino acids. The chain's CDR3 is CSARDTGGHGDTQYF. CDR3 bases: TGCAGTGCTAGAGACACAGGGGGACATGGAGATACGCAGTATTTT.

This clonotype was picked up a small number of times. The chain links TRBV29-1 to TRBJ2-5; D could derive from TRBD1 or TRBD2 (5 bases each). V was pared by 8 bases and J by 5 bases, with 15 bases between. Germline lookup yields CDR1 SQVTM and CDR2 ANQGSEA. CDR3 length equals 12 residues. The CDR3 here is CSMGRMGETQYF. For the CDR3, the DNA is TGCAGCATGGGACGTATGGGGGAGACCCAGTACTTC.

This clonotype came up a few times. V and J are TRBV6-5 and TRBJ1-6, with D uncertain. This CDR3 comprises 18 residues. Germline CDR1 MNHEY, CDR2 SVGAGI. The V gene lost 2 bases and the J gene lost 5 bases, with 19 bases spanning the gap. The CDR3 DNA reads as TGTGCCAGCAGTTACGGCAGGTACTCTCGGAGAAATAATTCACCCCTCCACTTT. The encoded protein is CASSYGRYSRRNNSPLHF.

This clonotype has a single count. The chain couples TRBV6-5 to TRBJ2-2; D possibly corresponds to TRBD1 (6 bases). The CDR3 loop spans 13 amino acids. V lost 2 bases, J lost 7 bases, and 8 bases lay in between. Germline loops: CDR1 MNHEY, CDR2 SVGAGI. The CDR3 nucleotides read TGTGCCAGCAGTTACACAGGGATCGGGGAGCTGTTTTTT. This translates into CASSYTGIGELFF.